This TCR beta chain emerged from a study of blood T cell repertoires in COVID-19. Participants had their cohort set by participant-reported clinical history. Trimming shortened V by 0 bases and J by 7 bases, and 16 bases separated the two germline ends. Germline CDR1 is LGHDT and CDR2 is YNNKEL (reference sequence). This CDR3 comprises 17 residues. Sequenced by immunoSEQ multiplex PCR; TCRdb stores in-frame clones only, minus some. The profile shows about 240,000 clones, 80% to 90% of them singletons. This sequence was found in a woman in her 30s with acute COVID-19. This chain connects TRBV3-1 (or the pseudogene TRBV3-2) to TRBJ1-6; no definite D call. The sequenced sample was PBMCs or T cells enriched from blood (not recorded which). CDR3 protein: CASSQDPGGVFNSPLHF. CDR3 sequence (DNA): TGTGCCAGCAGCCAAGATCCGGGAGGAGTCTTCAATTCACCCCTCCACTTT.